This T cell receptor beta chain came from a study of T cell changes during pregnancy in multiple sclerosis (dated by TCRdb to the late 2010s). For the study in its entirety: The study examined how the T cell repertoire changed over the course of pregnancy in women with multiple sclerosis.

Library method: the immunoSEQ multiplex PCR assay. TCRdb's version of the immuneACCESS table is confined to in-frame rearrangements and falls short of the full clone set. An unresolved V gene accounts for under half of the shortfall where checked; the remainder is of unknown origin. The sample table holds more than 55,000 clones, of which 91% were seen once. Approximately 1.4% of the sample rests with the top ten. On this clone itself: Its antigen remains undetermined. No base-level quality is on record; no much larger clone is a single base apart.

From a lookup of the germline V gene, CDR1 and CDR2 are SGDLS and YYNGEE. The CDR3, cysteine through phenylalanine, is 18 amino acids long. Only the CDR3 portion is preserved as DNA: 54 bases, with reading frame beginning at the first base. V loses 0 bases of germline sequence and J loses 0 bases, and the interval between the two ends is 13 bases. The sample here was peripheral blood, taken after pregnancy. The TCR originated in a female donor in good health, enrolled as a control in a pregnancy study. The V gene is TRBV9 and the J gene is TRBJ2-6, with the D gene call left open. The DNA sequence follows: TGTGCCAGCAGCGTAGGAGAAATTGGTAGCTCTGGGGCCAACGTCCTGACTTTC. Translated, it gives CASSVGEIGSSGANVLTF.